Shown below are 19 T cell receptor beta chains from a single sample sequenced in a study of neurological immune-mediated disorders. TCRdb fed the 5' RACE reads into MiXCR, producing one record per CDR3 protein. The repertoire has roughly 32,000 distinct CDR3 sequences, around 15% of them found once; the top ten carry 27%. Sequencing input: PBMCs. Receptors were obtained from a man in his 70s in good health.

In its sample, this clonotype was seen many times. The chain has TRBV11-2 and TRBJ2-3; 12 positions agree with TRBD2. The germline CDR1 and CDR2 sequences are SGHAT and FQNNGV. The V and J ends lost 3 bases and 6 bases, in that order; junction bases with no gene match: 7. This CDR3 has 16 amino acids. The CDR3 spells CASSFTTSGGLDTQYF. In DNA, the CDR3 is TGTGCCAGCAGCTTTACGACTAGCGGGGGCCTTGATACGCAGTATTTT.

This clonotype was recorded at least ten times. The chain links TRBV6-5 to TRBJ1-6; no reliable D call. Looked up from germline, CDR1 is MNHEY and CDR2 is SVGAGI. V dropped 5 bases and J dropped 7 bases, with 12 bases sitting between them. The CDR3 length is 14 residues. CDR3 nucleotides: TGTGCCAGCAGTGCTCTAGGTCCGAATTCACCCCTCCACTTT. Protein: CASSALGPNSPLHF.

This clonotype was counted ten times or more. The V call is TRBV4-1, the J call TRBJ1-5; D is uncertain. Trimming pared 0 bases from V and 5 bases from J, leaving 14 bases between. CDR1 and CDR2 from the germline V gene are MGHRA and YSYEKL. The CDR3 extends over 16 amino acids. As DNA, the CDR3 is TGCGCCAGCAGCCAAGATCTCTCGAGGGAATATCAGCCCCAGCATTTT. Translated, it gives CASSQDLSREYQPQHF.

This clonotype was counted many times. This chain links TRBV12-3 or TRBV12-4 with TRBJ2-7, with no clear D. This CDR3 has 11 amino acids. V lost 3 bases and J lost 3, with 3 bases in between. The CDR3 region has the DNA TGTGCCAGCAGTTTTCTCTACGAGCAGTACTTC. It translates to CASSFLYEQYF.

This clonotype was observed many times. The rearrangement uses TRBV15 and TRBJ2-3; no clear D. The CDR3 has 12 residues. CDR1 and CDR2 (germline): LNHNV, YYDKDF (reference sequence). The V and J ends lost 3 bases and 6 bases respectively, with 7 bases between them. CDR3 DNA: TGTGCCACCAGCAGGCTCAGGGATACGCAGTATTTT. Protein product: CATSRLRDTQYF.

This clonotype was seen repeatedly, ten times or more. The chain recombines TRBV5-1 with TRBJ2-7, with D perhaps TRBD1 (6 bases). V was trimmed by 0 bases and J by 2 bases, leaving 12 bases between them. This CDR3 contains 15 residues. The V gene's germline CDR1 is SGHRS and CDR2 YFSETQ. The CDR3 DNA sequence: TGCGCCAGCAGCTTGGCCTGGGACAAAGCCTACGAGCAGTACTTC. This translates into CASSLAWDKAYEQYF.

Many counts were recorded for this clonotype. The chain uses TRBV7-2 and TRBJ1-6; D not certain. Germline assignment: CDR1 SGHTA and CDR2 FQGNSA. This CDR3 has 15 amino acids. V was shortened by 6 bases and J by 0 bases, with 9 bases between the two germline ends. The CDR3 is CASRPPSSYNSPLHF. The CDR3 bases are TGTGCCAGCAGGCCTCCAAGCTCCTATAATTCACCCCTCCACTTT.

The rearrangement uses TRBV9 and TRBJ2-3; 13 bases match TRBD2. V lost 3 bases to trimming and J lost 10 bases; unmatched junction nucleotides: 5. CDR1 SGDLS and CDR2 YYNGEE come from the germline V gene. This CDR3 region has 14 residues. The CDR3 DNA sequence: TGTGCCAGCAGCGCCAGGACTAGCGGGAGCGCGCAGTATTTT. It is translated as CASSARTSGSAQYF.

This clonotype has at least ten counts. The chain uses TRBV4-1 and TRBJ2-7, with no clear D. The CDR3 runs 14 residues. Per germline, CDR1 MGHRA and CDR2 YSYEKL. Deletions cut 3 bases from V and 3 bases from J, with 12 bases between. The DNA of the CDR3 is TGCGCCAGCAGCCAGGAAGACAAATACTACGAGCAGTACTTC. Translated, it gives CASSQEDKYYEQYF.

This clonotype was picked up many times. The chain has TRBV28 and TRBJ2-1; 8 bases are a match to TRBD1. CDR3 length: 13 residues. V lost 4 bases and J lost 5; bases outside the gene matches: 1. CDR1 MDHEN and CDR2 SYDVKM come from the germline V gene. The CDR3 DNA is TGTGCCAGCAGTTGGGGACAGGACAATGAGCAGTTCTTC. Residues: CASSWGQDNEQFF.

This chain joins TRBV12-3 or TRBV12-4 and TRBJ2-2, with D maybe TRBD2 (5 bases). V was shortened by 7 bases and J by 4 bases, with 16 bases between the two germline ends. The CDR3 sequence is 15 residues long. CDR3 sequence (DNA): TGTGCCAGCACCTTGACGGAGAGCGGCACCGGGGAGCTGTTTTTT. This translates into CASTLTESGTGELFF.

The rearrangement links TRBV6-2 or TRBV6-3 to TRBJ2-2, with D perhaps matching TRBD1 (6 bases). The CDR3 totals 14 residues. Germline V gene sequence: CDR1 MNHEY, CDR2 SVGEGT. V gave up 10 bases and J gave up 3 bases, with 15 bases separating them. The CDR3 coding sequence is TGTGCCATTAAACAGAACAGGGACACCGGGGAGCTGTTTTTT. Protein product: CAIKQNRDTGELFF.

The rearrangement uses TRBV5-1 and TRBJ1-2; D is perhaps TRBD1 (5 bases). The CDR3 contains 14 residues. CDR1 and CDR2 (germline): SGHRS, YFSETQ. With 3 bases removed from V and 4 bases from J, the gap between germline ends came to 13 bases. The CDR3 protein is CASSSKSGAYGYTF. In DNA, the CDR3 is TGCGCCAGCAGCTCAAAATCCGGGGCCTATGGCTACACCTTC. The entire variable domain, with the rest obtained from reference TRBV5-1 and TRBJ1-2, is as follows: KAGVTQTPRYLIKTRGQQVTLSCSPISGHRSVSWYQQTPGQGLQFLFEYFSETQRNKGNFPGRFSGRQFSNSRSEMNVSTLELGDSALYLCASSSKSGAYGYTFGSGTRLTVV.

This rearrangement joins TRBV27 to TRBJ1-5; 10 bases fit TRBD1. Trimming at V came to 2 bases and at J to 5 bases, leaving 0 bases not matched to a gene. The CDR3 is 14 amino acids. Looked up from germline, CDR1 is MNHEY and CDR2 is SMNVEV (reference sequence). DNA for the CDR3: TGTGCCAGCAGTTTAGGACAGGGGGATCAGCCCCAGCATTTT. This codes for CASSLGQGDQPQHF.

Ten or more counts support this clonotype. V usage is TRBV20-1 and J usage is TRBJ1-3, with no clear D. The CDR3 is 14 residues long. Per the germline V gene, CDR1 is DFQATT and CDR2 is SNEGSKA (reference sequence). V was pared by 5 bases and J by 0 bases, with 11 bases between. CDR3 in amino acids: CSAWAVNSGNTIYF. CDR3 bases: TGCAGTGCTTGGGCCGTCAACTCTGGAAACACCATATATTTT.

In its sample, this clonotype was seen many times. The genes are TRBV20-1 and TRBJ1-1; no definite D call. V shed 4 bases and J shed 0 bases, with 15 bases lying between them. This CDR3 comprises 15 residues. The V gene's germline CDR1 is DFQATT and CDR2 SNEGSKA (reference sequence). CDR3 loop: CSAMGSPNMNTEAFF. In nucleotides, the CDR3 is TGCAGTGCTATGGGTTCACCAAATATGAACACTGAAGCTTTCTTT.

This clonotype has a count of ten or more. The V and J genes are TRBV4-1 and TRBJ1-1; D is uncertain. Trimming pared 1 base from V and 5 bases from J, leaving 11 bases between. Germline lookup yields CDR1 MGHRA and CDR2 YSYEKL. This CDR3 comprises 14 residues. The CDR3 DNA reads as TGCGCCAGCAGCCAAGGAGGATATCTGACTGAAGCTTTCTTT. Translated, it gives CASSQGGYLTEAFF.

Ten or more counts support this clonotype. This chain connects TRBV7-8 to TRBJ1-1; the match to TRBD1 covers 8 bases. This CDR3 comprises 14 residues. V gave up 2 bases and J gave up 11 bases; unmatched junction bases: 10. Germline CDR1 SGHVS, CDR2 FQNEAQ. In DNA form, the CDR3 reads TGTGCCAGCAGCTTACGTAGACAGGGGCGGAGGGCTTTCTTT. Its translation: CASSLRRQGRRAFF.

J is TRBJ2-2 and V is TRBV7-9; the D gene is possibly TRBD2 (6 bases). Per the germline V gene, CDR1 is SEHNR and CDR2 is FQNEAQ (reference sequence). Between the trimmed V and J ends, which lost 4 bases and 2 bases, there was a span of 11 bases. The CDR3 consists of 15 residues. DNA of the CDR3: TGTGCCAGCAGCTGGAGGGATGATAACACCGGGGAGCTGTTTTTT. Its translation is CASSWRDDNTGELFF.